This TCR beta chain was sequenced in a study of blood T cell repertoires in COVID-19. Looking at the study overall: PBMCs, B-cell-depleted T cells, or T cells provided the cDNA or gDNA that made up the material.

In the original processing: The assay estimated nucleated cells by amplifying reference gene primers. Sequencing used immunoSEQ multiplex PCR; TCRdb keeps in-frame clones, though not all of them. That table supplies the V and J calls and clone size; D and trimming were determined from the DNA. The data show approximately 210,000 clones, less than 90% seen once. Germline loops: CDR1 MNHEY, CDR2 SMNVEV (reference sequence). The CDR3 is 13 residues long. The J segment lost 3 bases and the V segment lost 10 bases, leaving 8 bases of the junction unmatched. Sequencing was carried out using peripheral blood. The rearrangement uses TRBV27 and TRBJ2-7; 8 bases align to TRBD1. This TCR came from a man aged 25-40 years with active or convalescent COVID-19. The CDR3 DNA is TGTGCCATCCCAAGGGACAGGAGCTACGAGCAGTACTTC. Translation gives CAIPRDRSYEQYF.